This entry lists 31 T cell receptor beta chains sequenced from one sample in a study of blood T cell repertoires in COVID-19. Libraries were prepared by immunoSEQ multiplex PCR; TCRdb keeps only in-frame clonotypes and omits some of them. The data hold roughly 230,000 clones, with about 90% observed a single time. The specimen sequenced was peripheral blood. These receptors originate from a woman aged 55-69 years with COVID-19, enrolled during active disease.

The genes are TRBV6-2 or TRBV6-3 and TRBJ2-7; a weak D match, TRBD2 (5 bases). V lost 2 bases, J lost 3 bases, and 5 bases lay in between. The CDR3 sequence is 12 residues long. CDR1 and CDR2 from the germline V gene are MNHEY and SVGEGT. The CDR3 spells CASSYEGYEQYF. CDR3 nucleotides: TGTGCCAGCAGTTACGAGGGCTACGAGCAGTACTTC.

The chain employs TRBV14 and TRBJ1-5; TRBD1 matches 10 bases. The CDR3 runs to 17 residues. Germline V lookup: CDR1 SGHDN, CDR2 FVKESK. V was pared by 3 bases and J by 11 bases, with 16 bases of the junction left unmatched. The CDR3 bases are TGTGCCAGCAGCCAGGGGACAGGGGCCTCCGCGAAATCAGCCCAGCATTTT. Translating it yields CASSQGTGASAKSAQHF.

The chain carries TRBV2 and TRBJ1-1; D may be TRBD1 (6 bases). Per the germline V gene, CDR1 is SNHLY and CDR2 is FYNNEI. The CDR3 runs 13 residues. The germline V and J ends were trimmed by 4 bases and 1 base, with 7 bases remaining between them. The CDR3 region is CASSVTGNTEAFF. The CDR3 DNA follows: TGTGCCAGCAGTGTGACAGGGAACACTGAAGCTTTCTTT.

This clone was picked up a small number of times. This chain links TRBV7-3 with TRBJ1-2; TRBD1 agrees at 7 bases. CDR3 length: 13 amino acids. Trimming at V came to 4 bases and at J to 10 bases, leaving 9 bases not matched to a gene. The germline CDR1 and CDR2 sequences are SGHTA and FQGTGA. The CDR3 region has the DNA TGTGCCAGCAGCTCGACTCGGGACAGTTCCTACACCTTC. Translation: CASSSTRDSSYTF.

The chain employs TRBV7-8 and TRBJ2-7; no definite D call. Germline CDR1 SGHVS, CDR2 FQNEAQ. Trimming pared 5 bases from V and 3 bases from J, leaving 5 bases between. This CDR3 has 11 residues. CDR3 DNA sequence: TGTGCCAGCAGCCCTAGCTACGAGCAGTACTTC. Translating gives CASSPSYEQYF.

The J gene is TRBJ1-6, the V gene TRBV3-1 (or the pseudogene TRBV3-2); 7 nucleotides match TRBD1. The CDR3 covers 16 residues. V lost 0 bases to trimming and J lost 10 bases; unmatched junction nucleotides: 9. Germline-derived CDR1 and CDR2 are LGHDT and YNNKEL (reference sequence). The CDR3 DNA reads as TGTGCCAGCAGCCAAGAGGCCAACAGGGGTCCCTCACCCCTCCACTTT. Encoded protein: CASSQEANRGPSPLHF.

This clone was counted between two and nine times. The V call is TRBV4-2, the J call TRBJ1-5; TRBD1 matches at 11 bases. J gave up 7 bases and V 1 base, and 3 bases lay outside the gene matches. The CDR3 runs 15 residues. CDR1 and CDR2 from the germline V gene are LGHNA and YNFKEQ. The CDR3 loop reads CASSQVDRGQQPQHF. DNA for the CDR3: TGTGCCAGCAGCCAAGTGGACAGGGGGCAACAGCCCCAGCATTTT.

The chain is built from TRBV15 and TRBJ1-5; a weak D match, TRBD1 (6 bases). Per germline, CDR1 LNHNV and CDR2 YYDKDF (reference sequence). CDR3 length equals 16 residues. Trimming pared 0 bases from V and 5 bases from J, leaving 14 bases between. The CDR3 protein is CATSRETPTGYQPQHF. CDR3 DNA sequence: TGTGCCACCAGCAGAGAGACCCCGACAGGATATCAGCCCCAGCATTTT.

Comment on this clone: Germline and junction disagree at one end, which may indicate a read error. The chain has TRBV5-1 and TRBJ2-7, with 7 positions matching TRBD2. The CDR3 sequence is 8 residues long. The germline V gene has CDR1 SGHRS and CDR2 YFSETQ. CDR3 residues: CLADEQYF. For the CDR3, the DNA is TGTCTAGCGGACGAGCAGTACTTC.

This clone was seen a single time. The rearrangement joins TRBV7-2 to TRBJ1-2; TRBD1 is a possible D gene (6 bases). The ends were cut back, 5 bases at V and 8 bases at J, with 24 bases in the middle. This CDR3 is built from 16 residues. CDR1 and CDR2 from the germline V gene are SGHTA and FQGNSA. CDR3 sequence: CASSPQGWSSTKGYTF. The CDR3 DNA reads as TGTGCCAGCAGCCCACAGGGTTGGAGTTCTACTAAAGGCTACACCTTC.

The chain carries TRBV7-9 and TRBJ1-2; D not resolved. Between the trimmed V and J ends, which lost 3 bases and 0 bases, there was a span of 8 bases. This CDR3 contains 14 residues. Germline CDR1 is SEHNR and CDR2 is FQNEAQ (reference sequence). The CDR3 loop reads CASSLAAPNYGYTF. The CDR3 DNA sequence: TGTGCCAGCAGCTTGGCGGCCCCTAACTATGGCTACACCTTC.

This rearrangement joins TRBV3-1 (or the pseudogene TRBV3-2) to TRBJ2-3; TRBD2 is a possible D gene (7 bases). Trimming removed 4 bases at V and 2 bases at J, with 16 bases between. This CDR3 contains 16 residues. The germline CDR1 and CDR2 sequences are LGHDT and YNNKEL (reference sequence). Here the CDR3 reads CASSPTRGGFTDTQYF. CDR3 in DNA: TGTGCCAGCAGCCCAACTAGGGGGGGGTTCACAGATACGCAGTATTTT.

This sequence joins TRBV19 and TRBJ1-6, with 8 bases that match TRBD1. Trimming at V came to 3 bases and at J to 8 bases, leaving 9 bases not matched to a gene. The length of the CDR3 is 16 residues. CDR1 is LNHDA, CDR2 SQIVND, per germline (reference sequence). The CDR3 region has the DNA TGTGCCAGTAGTATCCTACAGGGGGTGTTCGATTCACCCCTCCACTTT. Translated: CASSILQGVFDSPLHF.

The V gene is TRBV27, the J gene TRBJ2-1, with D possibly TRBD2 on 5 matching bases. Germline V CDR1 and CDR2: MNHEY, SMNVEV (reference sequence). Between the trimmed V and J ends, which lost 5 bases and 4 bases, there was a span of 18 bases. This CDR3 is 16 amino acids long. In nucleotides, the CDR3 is TGTGCCAGCAGTCCGGACTTGGACTCTGATTACAATGAGCAGTTCTTC. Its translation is CASSPDLDSDYNEQFF.

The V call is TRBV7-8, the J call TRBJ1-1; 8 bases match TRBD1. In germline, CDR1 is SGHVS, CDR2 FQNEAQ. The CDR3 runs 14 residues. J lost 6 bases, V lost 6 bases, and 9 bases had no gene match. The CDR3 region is CASRSTGGGSEAFF. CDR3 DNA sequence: TGTGCCAGCAGATCTACAGGGGGAGGGTCTGAAGCTTTCTTT.

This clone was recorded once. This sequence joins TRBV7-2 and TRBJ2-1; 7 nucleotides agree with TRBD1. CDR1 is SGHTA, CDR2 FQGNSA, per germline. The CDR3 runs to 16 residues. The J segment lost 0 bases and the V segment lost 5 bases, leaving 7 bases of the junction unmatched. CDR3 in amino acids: CASSPWTGSSYNEQFF. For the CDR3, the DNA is TGTGCCAGCAGCCCCTGGACAGGCAGCTCCTACAATGAGCAGTTCTTC.

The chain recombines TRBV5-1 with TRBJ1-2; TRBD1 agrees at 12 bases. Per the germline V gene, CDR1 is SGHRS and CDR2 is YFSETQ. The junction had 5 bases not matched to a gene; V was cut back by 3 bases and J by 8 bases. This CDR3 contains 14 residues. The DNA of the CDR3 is TGCGCCAGCAGCTGGGACAGGGGGCCGATAGGCTACACCTTC. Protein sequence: CASSWDRGPIGYTF.

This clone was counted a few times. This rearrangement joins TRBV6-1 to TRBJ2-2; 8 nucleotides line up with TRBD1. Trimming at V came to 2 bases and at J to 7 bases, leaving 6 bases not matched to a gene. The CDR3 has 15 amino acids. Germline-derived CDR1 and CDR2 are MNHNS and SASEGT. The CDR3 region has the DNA TGTGCCAGCAGTGAAAGCCGGACAGGGCACGGGGAGCTGTTTTTT. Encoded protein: CASSESRTGHGELFF.

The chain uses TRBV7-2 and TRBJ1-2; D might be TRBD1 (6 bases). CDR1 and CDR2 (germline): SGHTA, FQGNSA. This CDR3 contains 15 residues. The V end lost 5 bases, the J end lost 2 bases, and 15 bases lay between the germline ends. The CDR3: CASSLADRENYGYTF. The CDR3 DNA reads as TGTGCCAGCAGCCTCGCGGACAGAGAAAACTATGGCTACACCTTC.

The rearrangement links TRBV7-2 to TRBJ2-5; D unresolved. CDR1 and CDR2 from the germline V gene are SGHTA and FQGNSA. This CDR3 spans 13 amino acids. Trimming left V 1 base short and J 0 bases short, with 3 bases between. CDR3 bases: TGTGCCAGCAGCTTAGTCTACCAAGAGACCCAGTACTTC. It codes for CASSLVYQETQYF.

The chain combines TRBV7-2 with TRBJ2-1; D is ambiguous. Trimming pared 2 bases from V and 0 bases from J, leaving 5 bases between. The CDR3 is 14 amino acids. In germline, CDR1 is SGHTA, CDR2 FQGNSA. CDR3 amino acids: CASSLLSSYNEQFF. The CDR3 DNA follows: TGTGCCAGCAGCTTACTAAGCTCCTACAATGAGCAGTTCTTC.

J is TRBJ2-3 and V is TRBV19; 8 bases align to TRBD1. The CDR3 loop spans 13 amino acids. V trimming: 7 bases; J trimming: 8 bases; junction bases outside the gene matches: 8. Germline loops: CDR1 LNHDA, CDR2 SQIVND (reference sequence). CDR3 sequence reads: CASTDRVFGTQYF. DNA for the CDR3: TGTGCCAGTACGGACAGGGTATTCGGTACGCAGTATTTT.

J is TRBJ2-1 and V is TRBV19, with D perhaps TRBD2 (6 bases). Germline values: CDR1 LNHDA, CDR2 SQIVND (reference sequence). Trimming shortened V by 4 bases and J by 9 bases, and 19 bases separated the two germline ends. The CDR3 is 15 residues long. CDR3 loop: CASSTPGLKGSEQFF. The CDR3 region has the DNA TGTGCCAGTAGTACACCGGGACTCAAAGGGAGTGAGCAGTTCTTC.

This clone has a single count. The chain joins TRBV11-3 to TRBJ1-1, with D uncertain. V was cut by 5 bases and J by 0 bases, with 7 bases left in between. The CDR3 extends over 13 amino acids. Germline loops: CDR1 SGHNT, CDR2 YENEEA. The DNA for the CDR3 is TGTGCCAGCAGCCTATCTTTGAACACTGAAGCTTTCTTT. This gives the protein CASSLSLNTEAFF.

CDR3 sequence (DNA): TGTGCCAGCAGTTTATCAGGGGCGAACACTGAAGCTTTCTTT. Its protein is CASSLSGANTEAFF. The rearrangement uses TRBV27 and TRBJ1-1, with TRBD1 as a possible D gene (5 bases). The germline V gene encodes CDR1 MNHEY and CDR2 SMNVEV (reference sequence). The CDR3 consists of 14 residues. Between the trimmed V and J ends, which lost 0 bases and 1 base, there was a span of 6 bases.

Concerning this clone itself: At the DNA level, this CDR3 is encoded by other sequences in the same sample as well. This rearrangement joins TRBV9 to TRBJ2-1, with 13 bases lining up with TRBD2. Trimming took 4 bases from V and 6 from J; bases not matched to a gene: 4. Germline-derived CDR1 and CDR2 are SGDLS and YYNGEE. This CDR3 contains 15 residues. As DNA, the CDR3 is TGTGCCAGCAGCCCTACTAGCGGGGGGGCCAATGAGCAGTTCTTC. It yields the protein CASSPTSGGANEQFF.

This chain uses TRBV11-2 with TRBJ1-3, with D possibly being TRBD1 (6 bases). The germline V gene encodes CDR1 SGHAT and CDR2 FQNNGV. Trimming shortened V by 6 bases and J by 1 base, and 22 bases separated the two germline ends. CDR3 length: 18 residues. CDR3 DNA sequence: TGTGCCAGCAGGCTAGTAGGGGGTTCCCTCCGGTCTGGAAACACCATATATTTT. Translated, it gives CASRLVGGSLRSGNTIYF.

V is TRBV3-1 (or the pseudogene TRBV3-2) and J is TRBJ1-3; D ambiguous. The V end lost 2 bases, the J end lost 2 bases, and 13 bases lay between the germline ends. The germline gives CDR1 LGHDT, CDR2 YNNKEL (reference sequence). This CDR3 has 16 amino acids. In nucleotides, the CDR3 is TGTGCCAGCAGCCAAAACCCGAGCGGGGCTGGAAACACCATATATTTT. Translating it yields CASSQNPSGAGNTIYF.

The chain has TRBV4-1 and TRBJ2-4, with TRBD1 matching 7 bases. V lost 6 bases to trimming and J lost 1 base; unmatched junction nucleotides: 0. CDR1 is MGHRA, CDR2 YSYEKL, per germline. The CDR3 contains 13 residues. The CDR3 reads CASRTGAKNIQYF. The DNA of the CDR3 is TGCGCCAGCAGGACAGGGGCCAAAAACATTCAGTACTTC.

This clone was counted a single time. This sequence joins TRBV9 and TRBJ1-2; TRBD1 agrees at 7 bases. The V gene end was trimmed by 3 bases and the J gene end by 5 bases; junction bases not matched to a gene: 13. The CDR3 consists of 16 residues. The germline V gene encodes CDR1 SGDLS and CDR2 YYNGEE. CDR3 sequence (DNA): TGTGCCAGCAGCGACGACAGGGATCTAGCTCGGTATGGCTACACCTTC. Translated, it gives CASSDDRDLARYGYTF.

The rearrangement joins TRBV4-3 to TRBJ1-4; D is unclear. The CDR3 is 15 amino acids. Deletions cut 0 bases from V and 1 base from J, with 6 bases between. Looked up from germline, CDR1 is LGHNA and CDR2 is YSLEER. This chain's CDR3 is CASSQDWLTNEKLFF. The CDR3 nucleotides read TGCGCCAGCAGCCAAGATTGGCTAACTAATGAAAAACTGTTTTTT.